This TCR beta chain was captured by sequencing in a study of T cell responses to AZD1222 COVID-19 vaccine. Produced via immunoSEQ multiplex PCR; TCRdb's table is partial and in-frame only. The sample holds about 130,000 clones, 80% to 95% seen once. V lost 3 bases and J lost 0, with 22 bases in between. Germline CDR1 is SGHRS and CDR2 is YFSETQ. This CDR3 spans 19 amino acids. Here the sequenced sample was peripheral blood, taken 28 days after the second AZD1222 dose. This TCR came from an adult who received the AZD1222 COVID-19 vaccine. The chain combines TRBV5-1 with TRBJ2-1; D is tentatively TRBD1 or TRBD2 (6 bases each). CDR3 region: CASSSEGERKESSYNEQFF. The CDR3 DNA reads TGCGCCAGCAGCTCGGAGGGGGAGCGGAAAGAAAGCTCCTACAATGAGCAGTTCTTC.